This T cell receptor (beta chain) was identified during a study of T cells in Graves' hyperthyroidism and ophthalmopathy. TCR beta CDR3 sequences were amplified from RNA transcripts. An initial round of RT-PCR targeting the TCR CDR3 relied on the HTBI primer set. TCRdb processed the multiplex PCR reads anew with MiXCR; each CDR3 protein has one entry. The data contain 480,000 or so distinct CDR3 sequences, over 13% of them singletons. The germline gives CDR1 SGHAT, CDR2 FQNNGV. This CDR3 has 18 residues. With V trimmed by 1 base and J by 7 bases, 18 bases remained unmatched. Material for sequencing was blood. This chain connects TRBV11-2 to TRBJ2-5; 7 bases are shared with TRBD2. This receptor was obtained from a woman under 30 with Graves' hyperthyroidism. CDR3 sequence reads: CASSLGGGEVGAWRTQYF. CDR3 coding DNA: TGTGCCAGCAGCTTAGGTGGGGGGGAGGTAGGGGCATGGAGGACCCAGTACTTC.